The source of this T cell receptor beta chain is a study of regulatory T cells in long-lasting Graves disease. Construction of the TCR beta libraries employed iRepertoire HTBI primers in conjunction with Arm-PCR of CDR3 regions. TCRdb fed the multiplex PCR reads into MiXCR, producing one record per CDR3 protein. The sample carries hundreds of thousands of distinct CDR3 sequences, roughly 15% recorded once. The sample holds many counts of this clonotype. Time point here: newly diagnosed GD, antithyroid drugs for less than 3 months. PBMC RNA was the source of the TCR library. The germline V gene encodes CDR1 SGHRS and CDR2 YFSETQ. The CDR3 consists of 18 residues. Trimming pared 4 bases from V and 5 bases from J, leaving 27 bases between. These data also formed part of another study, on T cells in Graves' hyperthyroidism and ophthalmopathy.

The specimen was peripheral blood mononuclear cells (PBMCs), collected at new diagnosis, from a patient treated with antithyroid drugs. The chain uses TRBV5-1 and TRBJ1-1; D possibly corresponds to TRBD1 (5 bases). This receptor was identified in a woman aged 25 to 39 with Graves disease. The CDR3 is CASSIQGLQSSFGTEAFF. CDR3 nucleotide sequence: TGCGCCAGCAGCATTCAGGGCCTCCAATCTTCGTTCGGGACTGAAGCTTTCTTT.